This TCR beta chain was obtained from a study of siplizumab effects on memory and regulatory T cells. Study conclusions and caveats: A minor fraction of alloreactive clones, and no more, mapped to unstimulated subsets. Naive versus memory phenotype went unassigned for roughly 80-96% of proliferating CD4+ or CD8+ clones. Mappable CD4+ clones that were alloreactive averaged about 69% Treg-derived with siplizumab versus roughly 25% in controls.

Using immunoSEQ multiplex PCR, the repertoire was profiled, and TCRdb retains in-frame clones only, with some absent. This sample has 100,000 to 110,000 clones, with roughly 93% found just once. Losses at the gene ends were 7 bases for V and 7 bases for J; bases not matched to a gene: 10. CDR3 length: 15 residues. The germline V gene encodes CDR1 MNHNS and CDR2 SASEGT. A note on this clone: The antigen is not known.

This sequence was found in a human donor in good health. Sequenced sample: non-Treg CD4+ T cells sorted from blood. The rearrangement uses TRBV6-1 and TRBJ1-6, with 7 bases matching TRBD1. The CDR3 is CASTRQGRGNSPLHF. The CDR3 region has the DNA TGTGCCAGCACTAGACAGGGCCGAGGGAATTCACCCCTCCACTTT.